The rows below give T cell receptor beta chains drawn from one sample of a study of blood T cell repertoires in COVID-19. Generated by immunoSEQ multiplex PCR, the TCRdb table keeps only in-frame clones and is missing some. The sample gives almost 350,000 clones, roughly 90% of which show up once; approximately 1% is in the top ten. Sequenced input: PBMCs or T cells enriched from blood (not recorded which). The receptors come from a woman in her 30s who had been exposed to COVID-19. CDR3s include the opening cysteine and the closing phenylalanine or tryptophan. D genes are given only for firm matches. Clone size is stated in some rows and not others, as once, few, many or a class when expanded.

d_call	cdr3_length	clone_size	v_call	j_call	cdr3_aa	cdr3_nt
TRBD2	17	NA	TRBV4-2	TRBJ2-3	CASSQHTGGPVTDTQYF	TGTGCCAGCAGCCAGCACACGGGAGGGCCAGTCACAGATACGCAGTATTTT
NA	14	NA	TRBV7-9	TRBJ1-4	CASSFLEADEKLFF	TGTGCCAGCAGCTTTTTGGAGGCGGATGAAAAACTGTTTTTT
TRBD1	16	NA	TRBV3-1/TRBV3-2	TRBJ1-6	CASSRTGQGYNSPLHF	TGTGCCAGCAGCCGAACGGGACAGGGCTATAATTCACCCCTCCACTTT
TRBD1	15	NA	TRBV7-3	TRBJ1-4	CASSPAGGINEKLFF	TGTGCCAGCAGCCCCGCAGGGGGCATTAATGAAAAACTGTTTTTT
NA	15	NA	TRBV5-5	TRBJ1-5	CASSSSTAGDQPQHF	TGTGCCAGCAGCTCGTCGACAGCAGGGGATCAGCCCCAGCATTTT
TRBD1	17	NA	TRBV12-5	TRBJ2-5	CASGLVMAGGQGETQYF	TGTGCTAGTGGTTTGGTAATGGCAGGGGGACAGGGAGAGACCCAGTACTTC
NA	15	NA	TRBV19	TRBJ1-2	CASSIDPTVNYGYTF	TGTGCCAGTAGTATAGATCCCACAGTTAACTATGGCTACACCTTC
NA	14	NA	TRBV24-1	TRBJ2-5	CATSDFRSGETQYF	TGTGCCACCAGTGATTTTAGGTCCGGGGAGACCCAGTACTTC
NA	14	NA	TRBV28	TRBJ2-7	CASTKYVQALQQYF	TGTGCCAGCACAAAATACGTCCAGGCCCTACAGCAGTACTTC
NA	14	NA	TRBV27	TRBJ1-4	CASMSLTFNEKLFF	TGTGCCAGCATGAGTTTAACTTTTAATGAAAAACTGTTTTTT
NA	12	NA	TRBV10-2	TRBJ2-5	CASSPRGETQYF	TGCGCCAGCAGTCCTAGGGGGGAGACCCAGTACTTC
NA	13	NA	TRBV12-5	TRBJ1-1	CASGLQSNTEAFF	TGTGCTAGTGGCTTACAGTCGAACACTGAAGCTTTCTTT
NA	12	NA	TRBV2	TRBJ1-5	CASTEDDQPQHF	TGTGCCAGCACGGAGGACGATCAGCCCCAGCATTTT
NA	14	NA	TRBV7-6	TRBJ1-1	CASSAPGQNTEAFF	TGTGCCAGCAGCGCCCCCGGACAGAACACTGAAGCTTTCTTT
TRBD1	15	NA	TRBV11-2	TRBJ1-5	CASRVTGAGNQPQHF	TGTGCCAGCAGGGTAACAGGGGCCGGCAATCAGCCCCAGCATTTT
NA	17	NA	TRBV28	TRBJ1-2	CASSLSPQETLNYGYTF	TGTGCCAGCAGTTTATCCCCACAGGAGACCCTTAACTATGGCTACACCTTC
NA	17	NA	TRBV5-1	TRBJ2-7	CASSLILSRFSNYEQYF	TGCGCCAGCAGCTTGATCTTGTCGCGCTTTTCAAACTACGAGCAGTACTTC
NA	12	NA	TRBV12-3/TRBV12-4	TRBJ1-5	CASRQVNQPQHF	TGTGCCAGCAGACAAGTAAATCAGCCCCAGCATTTT
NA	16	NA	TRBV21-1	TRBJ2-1	CASSKMDRGQDNEQFF	TGTGCCAGCAGCAAAATGGACAGGGGGCAGGACAATGAGCAGTTCTTC
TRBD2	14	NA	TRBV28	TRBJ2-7	CASSLAGGPYEQYF	TGTGCCAGCAGTCTAGCGGGAGGGCCCTACGAGCAGTACTTC
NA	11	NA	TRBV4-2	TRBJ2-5	CASLGQETQYF	TGTGCCAGCCTCGGGCAAGAGACCCAGTACTTC
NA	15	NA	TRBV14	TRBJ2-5	CASSRFVTSQETQYF	TGTGCCAGCAGTCGGTTCGTCACTAGTCAAGAGACCCAGTACTTC
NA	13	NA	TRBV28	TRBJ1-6	CASSLARNSPLHF	TGTGCCAGCAGTTTAGCCCGGAATTCACCCCTCCACTTT
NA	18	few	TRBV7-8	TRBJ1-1	CASSLVGWIRGGAGEAFF	TGTGCCAGCAGCTTAGTCGGGTGGATCCGGGGTGGTGCGGGTGAAGCTTTCTTT